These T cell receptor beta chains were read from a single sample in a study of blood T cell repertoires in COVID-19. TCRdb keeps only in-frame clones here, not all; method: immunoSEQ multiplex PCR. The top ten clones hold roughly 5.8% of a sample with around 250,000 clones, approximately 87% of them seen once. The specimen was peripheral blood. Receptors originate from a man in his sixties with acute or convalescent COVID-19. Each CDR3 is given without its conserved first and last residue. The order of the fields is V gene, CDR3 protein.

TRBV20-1	SAAQREPQH
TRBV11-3	ASSLETGGYGYT
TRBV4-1	ASSPSSGTLSYEQY
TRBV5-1	ASSLDPGQEKLF
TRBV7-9	ASSLGGKDSPLH
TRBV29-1	SVGVPSGRYNEQF
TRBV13	ASSLRGGAATEAF
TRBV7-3	ASSLRTGGTDTQY
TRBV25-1	ASSGGGGSRYGYT
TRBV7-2	ASSLVSGRAGSYNEQF
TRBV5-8	ASTLDRSYEQY
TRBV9	ASSVVSGGNTGELF
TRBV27	ASSLYPPRQGANYGYT
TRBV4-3	ASSQVRTARGNTIY
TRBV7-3	ASSSSGINTGELF
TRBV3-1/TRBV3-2	ASSQSGFAHSQPQH
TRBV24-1	ATSDSLFGAGGTDTQY
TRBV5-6	ASSLKGLQETQY
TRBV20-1	SARRGYEQY
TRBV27	ASSPWAQTNYGYT
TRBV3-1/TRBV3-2	ASSQPLSGGSNVLT
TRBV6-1	ASSDRRSGGDGYT
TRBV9	ASSALGPGELF
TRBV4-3	ASSQARADFLYGYT
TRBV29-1	SVEEQARGLGNTIY
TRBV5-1	ASSLVENNSPLH
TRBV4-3	ASSQDVAGLTDTQY
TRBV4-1	ASSRAGTGAGNTIY
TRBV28	ASSPSGLAGDAAYEQY
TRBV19	ASSMLREGRYEQY
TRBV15	ATSSERGLAGEDTQY
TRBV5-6	ASRITSFAGELF
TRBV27	ASSLSAGKVYEQY
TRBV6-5	ASSAGPHQPQH
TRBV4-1	ASSPNQGARWETQY
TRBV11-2	ASSLDSDRTEAF
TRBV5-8	ASSSVAADTDTQY
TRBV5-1	ASSPVGGSAGAEAF
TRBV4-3	ASNRQGVGTGELF
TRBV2	ASSEGAGTSGRPPY
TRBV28	ASRTDRILAMNTEAF
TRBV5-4	ASSLGDYSYNEQF
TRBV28	ASRTGIAYEQY
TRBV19	ASSVGTGNRVQF
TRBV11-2	ASRYNRDTEAF
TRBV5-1	ASSPGQGAGEQF
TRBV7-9	ASSFSLANSGNTIY
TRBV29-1	SVDATLREGTQY
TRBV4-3	ASSQSARGTDTQY
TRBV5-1	ASSLGQGGQPQH
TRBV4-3	ASSQEISGLGEKLF
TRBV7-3	ASSLSSKKF
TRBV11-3	ASSLGGGGEQF
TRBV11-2	ASSDQGNENSPLH